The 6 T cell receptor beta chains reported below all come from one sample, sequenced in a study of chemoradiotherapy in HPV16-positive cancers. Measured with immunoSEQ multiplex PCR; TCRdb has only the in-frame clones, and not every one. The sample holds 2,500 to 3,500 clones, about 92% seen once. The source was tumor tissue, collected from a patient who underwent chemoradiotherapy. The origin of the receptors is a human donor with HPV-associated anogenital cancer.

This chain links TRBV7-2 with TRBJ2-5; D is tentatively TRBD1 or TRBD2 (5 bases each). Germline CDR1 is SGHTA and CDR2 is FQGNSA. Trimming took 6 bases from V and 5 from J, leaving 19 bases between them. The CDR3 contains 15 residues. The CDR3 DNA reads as TGTGCCAGCAGTTTAAGCAGAACGGGGACGGAGACCCAGTACTTC. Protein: CASSLSRTGTETQYF.

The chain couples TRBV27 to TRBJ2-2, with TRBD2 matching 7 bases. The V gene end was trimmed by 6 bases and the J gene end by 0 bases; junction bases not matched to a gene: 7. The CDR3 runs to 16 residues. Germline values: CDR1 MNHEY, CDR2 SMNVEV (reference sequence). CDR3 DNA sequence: TGTGCCAGCAGGTCCCTCAGCGGGGCGAACACCGGGGAGCTGTTTTTT. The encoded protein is CASRSLSGANTGELFF.

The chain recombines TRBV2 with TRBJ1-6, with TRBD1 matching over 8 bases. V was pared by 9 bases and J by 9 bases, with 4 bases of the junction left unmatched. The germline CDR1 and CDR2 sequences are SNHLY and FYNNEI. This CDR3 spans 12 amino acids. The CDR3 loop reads CASQGAGSPLHF. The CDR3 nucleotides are TGTGCCAGTCAGGGGGCCGGTTCACCCCTCCACTTT. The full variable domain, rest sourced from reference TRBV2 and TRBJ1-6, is EPEVTQTPSHQVTQMGQEVILRCVPISNHLYFYWYRQILGQKVEFLVSFYNNEISEKSEIFDDQFSVERPDGSNFTLKIRSTKLEDSAMYFCASQGAGSPLHFGNGTRLTVT.

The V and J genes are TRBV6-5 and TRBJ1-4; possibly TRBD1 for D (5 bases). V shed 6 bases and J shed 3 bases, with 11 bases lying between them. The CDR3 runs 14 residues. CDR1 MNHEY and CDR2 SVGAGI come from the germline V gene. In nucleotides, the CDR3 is TGTGCCAGCAGCCCCCGGGGGGCTAATGAAAAACTGTTTTTT. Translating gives CASSPRGANEKLFF.

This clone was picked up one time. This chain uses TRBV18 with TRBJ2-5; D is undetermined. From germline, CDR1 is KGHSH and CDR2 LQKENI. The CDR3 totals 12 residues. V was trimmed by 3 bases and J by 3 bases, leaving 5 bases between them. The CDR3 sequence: CASSPIKETQYF. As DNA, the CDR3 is TGTGCCAGCTCACCGATTAAAGAGACCCAGTACTTC.

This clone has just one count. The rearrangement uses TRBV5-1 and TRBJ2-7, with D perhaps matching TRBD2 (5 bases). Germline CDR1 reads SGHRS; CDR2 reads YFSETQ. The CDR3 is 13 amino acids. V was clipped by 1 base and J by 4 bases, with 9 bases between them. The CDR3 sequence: CASSLIPGYEQYF. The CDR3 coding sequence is TGCGCCAGCAGCTTGATCCCGGGGTACGAGCAGTACTTC.